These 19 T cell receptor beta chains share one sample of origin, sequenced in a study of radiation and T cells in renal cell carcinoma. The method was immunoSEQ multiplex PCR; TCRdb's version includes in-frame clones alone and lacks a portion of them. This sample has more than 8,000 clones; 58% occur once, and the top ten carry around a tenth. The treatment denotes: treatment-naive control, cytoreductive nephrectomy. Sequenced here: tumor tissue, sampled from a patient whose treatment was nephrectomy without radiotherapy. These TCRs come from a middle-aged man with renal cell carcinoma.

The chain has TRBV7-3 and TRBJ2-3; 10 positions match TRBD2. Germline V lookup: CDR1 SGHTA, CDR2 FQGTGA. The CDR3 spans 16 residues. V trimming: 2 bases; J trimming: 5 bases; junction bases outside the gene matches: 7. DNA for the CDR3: TGTGCCAGCAGCTTAGGCTCGGCTAGCGGGGGAGATACGCAGTATTTT. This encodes CASSLGSASGGDTQYF.

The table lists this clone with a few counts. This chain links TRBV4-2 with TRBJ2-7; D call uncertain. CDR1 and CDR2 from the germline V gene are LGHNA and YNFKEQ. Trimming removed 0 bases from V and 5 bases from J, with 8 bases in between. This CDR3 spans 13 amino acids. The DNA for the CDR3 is TGTGCCAGCAGCCAAGATTATGTCAACGAGCAGTACTTC. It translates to CASSQDYVNEQYF.

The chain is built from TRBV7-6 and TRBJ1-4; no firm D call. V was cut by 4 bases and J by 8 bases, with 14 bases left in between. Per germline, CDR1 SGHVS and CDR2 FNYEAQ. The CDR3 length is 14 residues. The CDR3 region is CASSSGFSGEKLFF. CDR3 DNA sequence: TGTGCCAGCAGCTCTGGATTCAGCGGCGAAAAACTGTTTTTT.

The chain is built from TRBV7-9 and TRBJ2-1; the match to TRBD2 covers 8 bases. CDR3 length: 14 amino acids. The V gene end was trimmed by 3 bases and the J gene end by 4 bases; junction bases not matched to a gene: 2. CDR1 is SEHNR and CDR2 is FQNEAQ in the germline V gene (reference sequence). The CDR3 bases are TGTGCCAGCAGCTTGACTAGCGCGTACAATGAGCAGTTCTTC. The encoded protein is CASSLTSAYNEQFF.

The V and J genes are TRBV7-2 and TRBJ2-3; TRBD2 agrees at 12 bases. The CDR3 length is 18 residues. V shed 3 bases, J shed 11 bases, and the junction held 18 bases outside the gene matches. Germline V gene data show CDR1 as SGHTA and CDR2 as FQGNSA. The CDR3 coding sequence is TGTGCCAGCAGCTTTGCCCCCCGACTAGCGGGAGAGAACCGACGGCAGTATTTT. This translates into CASSFAPRLAGENRRQYF.

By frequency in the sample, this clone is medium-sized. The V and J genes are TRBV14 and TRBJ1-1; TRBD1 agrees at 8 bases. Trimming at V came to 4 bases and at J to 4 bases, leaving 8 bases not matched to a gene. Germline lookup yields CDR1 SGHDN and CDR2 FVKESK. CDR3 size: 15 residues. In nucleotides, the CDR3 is TGTGCCAGCAGCCGCTCCAGGGGGCCGGGCACTGAAGCTTTCTTT. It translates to CASSRSRGPGTEAFF.

In DNA, the CDR3 is TGTGCCAGCAGTGGGGAGGGACATCCAAACACTGAAGCTTTCTTT. It encodes CASSGEGHPNTEAFF. The chain carries TRBV6-1 and TRBJ1-1, with D tentatively TRBD1 (6 bases). Trimming pared 4 bases from V and 2 bases from J, leaving 14 bases between. Germline V CDR1 and CDR2: MNHNS, SASEGT. The CDR3 runs to 15 residues.

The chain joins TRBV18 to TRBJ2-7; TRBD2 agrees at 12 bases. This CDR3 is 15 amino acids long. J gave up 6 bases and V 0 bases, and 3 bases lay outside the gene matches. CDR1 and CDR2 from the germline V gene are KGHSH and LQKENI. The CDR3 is CASSPPTSGRGEQYF. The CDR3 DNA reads TGTGCCAGCTCACCACCGACTAGCGGGAGAGGCGAGCAGTACTTC.

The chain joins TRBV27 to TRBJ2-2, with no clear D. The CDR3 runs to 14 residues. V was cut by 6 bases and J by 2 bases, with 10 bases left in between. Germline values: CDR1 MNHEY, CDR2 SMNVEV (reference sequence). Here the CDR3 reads CASRTSTNTGELFF. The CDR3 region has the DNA TGTGCCAGCAGGACTTCTACCAACACCGGGGAGCTGTTTTTT.

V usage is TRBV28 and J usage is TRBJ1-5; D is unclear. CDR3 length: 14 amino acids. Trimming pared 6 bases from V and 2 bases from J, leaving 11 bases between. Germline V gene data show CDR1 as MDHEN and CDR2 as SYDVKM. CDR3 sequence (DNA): TGTGCCAGCAGCCCACCGGAGGGCAATCAGCCCCAGCATTTT. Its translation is CASSPPEGNQPQHF. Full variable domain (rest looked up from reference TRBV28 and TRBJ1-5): DVKVTQSSRYLVKRTGEKVFLECVQDMDHENMFWYRQDPGLGLRLIYFSYDVKMKEKGDIPEGYSVSREKKERFSLILESASTNQTSMYLCASSPPEGNQPQHFGDGTRLSIL.

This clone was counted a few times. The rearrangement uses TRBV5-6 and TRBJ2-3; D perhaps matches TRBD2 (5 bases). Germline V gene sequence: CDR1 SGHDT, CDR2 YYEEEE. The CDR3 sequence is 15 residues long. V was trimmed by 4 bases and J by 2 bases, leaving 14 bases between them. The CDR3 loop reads CASSRKVGDTDTQYF. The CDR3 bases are TGTGCCAGCAGCCGCAAGGTCGGGGACACAGATACGCAGTATTTT.

CDR3 coding DNA: TGTGCCAGCAGCTTTCTTAAGACAGCGAACACTGAAGCTTTCTTT. Its protein is CASSFLKTANTEAFF. This chain links TRBV5-6 with TRBJ1-1, with D tentatively TRBD1 (5 bases). Trimming left V 2 bases short and J 1 base short, with 12 bases between. Germline CDR1 SGHDT, CDR2 YYEEEE. The CDR3 runs to 15 residues.

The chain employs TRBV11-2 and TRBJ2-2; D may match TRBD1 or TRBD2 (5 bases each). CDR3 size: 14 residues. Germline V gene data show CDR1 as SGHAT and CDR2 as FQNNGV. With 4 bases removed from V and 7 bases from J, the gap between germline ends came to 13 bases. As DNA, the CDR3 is TGTGCCAGCAGCTATGGGGGTGACGGCGGGGAGCTGTTTTTT. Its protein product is CASSYGGDGGELFF.

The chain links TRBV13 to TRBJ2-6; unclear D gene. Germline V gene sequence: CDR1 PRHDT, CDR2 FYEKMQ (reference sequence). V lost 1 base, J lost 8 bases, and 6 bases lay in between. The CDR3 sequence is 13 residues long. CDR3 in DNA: TGTGCCAGCAGCTTAGTAGGACCCAACGTCCTGACTTTC. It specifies CASSLVGPNVLTF.

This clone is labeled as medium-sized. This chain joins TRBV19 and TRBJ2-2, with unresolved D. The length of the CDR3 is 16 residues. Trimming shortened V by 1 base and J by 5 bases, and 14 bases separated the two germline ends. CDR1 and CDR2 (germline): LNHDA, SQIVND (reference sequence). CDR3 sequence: CASSIGGVRVTGELFF. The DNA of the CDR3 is TGTGCCAGTAGTATAGGTGGGGTGAGAGTTACCGGGGAGCTGTTTTTT. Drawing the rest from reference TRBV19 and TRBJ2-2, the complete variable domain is DGGITQSPKYLFRKEGQNVTLSCEQNLNHDAMYWYRQDPGQGLRLIYYSQIVNDFQKGDIAEGYSVSREKKESFPLTVTSAQKNPTAFYLCASSIGGVRVTGELFFGEGSRLTVL.

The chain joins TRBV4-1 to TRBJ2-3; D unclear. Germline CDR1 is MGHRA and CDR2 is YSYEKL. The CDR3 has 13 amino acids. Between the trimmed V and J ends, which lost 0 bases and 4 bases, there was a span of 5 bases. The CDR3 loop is CASSQEGSDTQYF. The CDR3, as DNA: TGCGCCAGCAGCCAAGAAGGGTCAGATACGCAGTATTTT.

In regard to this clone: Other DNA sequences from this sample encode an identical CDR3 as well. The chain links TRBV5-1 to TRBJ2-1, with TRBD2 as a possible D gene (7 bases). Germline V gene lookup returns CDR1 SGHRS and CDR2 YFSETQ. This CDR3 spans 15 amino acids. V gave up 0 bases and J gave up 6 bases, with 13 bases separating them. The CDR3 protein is CASSLGQGRVNEQFF. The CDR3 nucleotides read TGCGCCAGCAGCTTGGGTCAGGGGAGGGTCAATGAGCAGTTCTTC.

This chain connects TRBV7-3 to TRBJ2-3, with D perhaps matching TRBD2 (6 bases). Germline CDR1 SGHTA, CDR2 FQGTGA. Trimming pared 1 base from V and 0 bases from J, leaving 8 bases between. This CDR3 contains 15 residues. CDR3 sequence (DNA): TGTGCCAGCAGCTTAATGAGCGGGAGCACAGATACGCAGTATTTT. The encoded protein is CASSLMSGSTDTQYF.

The CDR3 sequence: CASSREGTYNEQFF. The CDR3, as DNA: TGTGCCAGTAGTAGAGAAGGAACCTACAATGAGCAGTTCTTC. This sequence joins TRBV19 and TRBJ2-1; D not certain. V lost 4 bases, J lost 2 bases, and 9 bases lay in between. Germline V gene lookup returns CDR1 LNHDA and CDR2 SQIVND (reference sequence). This CDR3 is 14 amino acids long.